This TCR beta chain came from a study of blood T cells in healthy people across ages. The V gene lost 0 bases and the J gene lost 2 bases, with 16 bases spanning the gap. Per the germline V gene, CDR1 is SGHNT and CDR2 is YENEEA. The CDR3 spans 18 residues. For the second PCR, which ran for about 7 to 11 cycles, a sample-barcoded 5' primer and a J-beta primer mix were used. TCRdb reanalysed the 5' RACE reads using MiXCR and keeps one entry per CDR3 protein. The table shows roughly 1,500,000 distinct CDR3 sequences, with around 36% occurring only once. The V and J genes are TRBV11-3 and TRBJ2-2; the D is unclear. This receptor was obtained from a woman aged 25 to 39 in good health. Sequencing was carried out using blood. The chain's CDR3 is CASSLDQAVAPNTGELFF. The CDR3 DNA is TGTGCCAGCAGCTTAGATCAGGCAGTGGCACCCAACACCGGGGAGCTGTTTTTT. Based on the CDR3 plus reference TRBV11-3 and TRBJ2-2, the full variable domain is EAGVVQSPRYKIIEKKQPVAFWCNPISGHNTLYWYLQNLGQGPELLIRYENEEAVDDSQLPKDRFSAERLKGVDSTLKIQPAELGDSAVYLCASSLDQAVAPNTGELFFGEGSRLTVL.